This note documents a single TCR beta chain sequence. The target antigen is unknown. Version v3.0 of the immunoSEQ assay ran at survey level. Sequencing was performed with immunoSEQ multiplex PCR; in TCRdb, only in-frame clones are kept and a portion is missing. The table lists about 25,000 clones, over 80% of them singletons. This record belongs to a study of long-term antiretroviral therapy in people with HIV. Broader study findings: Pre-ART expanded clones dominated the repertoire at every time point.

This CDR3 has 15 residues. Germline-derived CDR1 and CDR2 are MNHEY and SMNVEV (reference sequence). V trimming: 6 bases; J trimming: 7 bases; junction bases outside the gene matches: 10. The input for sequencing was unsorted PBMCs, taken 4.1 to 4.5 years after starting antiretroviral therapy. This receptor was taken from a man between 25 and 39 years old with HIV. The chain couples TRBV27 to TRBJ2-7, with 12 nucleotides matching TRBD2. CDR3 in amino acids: CASRPTSGGPGEQYF. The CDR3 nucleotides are TGTGCCAGCAGACCAACTAGCGGGGGGCCGGGGGAGCAGTACTTC.